These T cell receptor beta chains were read from a single sample in a study of OX40 agonist ivuxolimab in advanced cancers. Repertoires were generated with immunoSEQ multiplex PCR, while TCRdb's copy carries only in-frame clones and drops some. The data contain about 93,000 clones, roughly nine tenths of them singletons. The specimen comprised CD4+ or CD8+ T cells sorted from blood, sampled in a trial of the OX40 agonist ivuxolimab. The receptors shown here come from an adult with an advanced solid tumor such as melanoma, head and neck, liver or kidney cancer. The CDR3 runs from the conserved cysteine through the conserved F or W. A D gene is named only where the DNA matches it firmly. Clone size is shown for a subset of rows, as once, few, many or a class of expanded clone.

d_gene	abundance	v_gene	j_gene	CDR3nt	CDR3aa
NA	NA	TRBV7-9	TRBJ1-2	TGTGCCAGCAGCTCCGCCTATGGCTACACCTTC	CASSSAYGYTF
NA	NA	TRBV6-1	TRBJ2-7	TGTGCCAGCAGGTCTACTTACGAGCAGTACTTC	CASRSTYEQYF
NA	NA	TRBV5-8	TRBJ2-3	TGTGCCAGCAGCTTGGAGCAGAATACGCAGTATTTT	CASSLEQNTQYF
NA	NA	TRBV6-1	TRBJ2-7	TGTGCCAGCAGTGAAGAGGAGGAGCAGTACTTC	CASSEEEEQYF
TRBD2	NA	TRBV18	TRBJ2-3	TGTGCCAGCTCTTTCGCGGGGGGGCCAGATACGCAGTATTTT	CASSFAGGPDTQYF
NA	few	TRBV21-1	TRBJ2-3	TGTGCCAGCAGCTGCGCGGTAGCGGGGGACACAGATACGCAGTATTTT	CASSCAVAGDTDTQYF
NA	once	TRBV19	TRBJ2-5	TGTGCCAGTAGTACAGGGGTAAGGGAGACCCAGTACTTC	CASSTGVRETQYF
NA	NA	TRBV9	TRBJ2-2	TGTGCCAGCAGCCCCTCAGGTCTAGGCGGGGAGCTGTTTTTT	CASSPSGLGGELFF
TRBD1	NA	TRBV15	TRBJ1-1	TGTGCCACCAGCAGGAGGACAGGGGTAGGGGGCACTGAAGCTTTCTTT	CATSRRTGVGGTEAFF
TRBD1	NA	TRBV5-1	TRBJ2-6	TGCGCCAGCAGCGGGCCGGGACAGGGGTTCGCTGGGGCCAACGTCCTGACTTTC	CASSGPGQGFAGANVLTF
NA	NA	TRBV10-1	TRBJ1-2	TGCGCCAGCAGTGACAGTAACTATGGCTACACCTTC	CASSDSNYGYTF
NA	NA	TRBV5-4	TRBJ2-3	TGTGCCAGCAGCTTGGTTGATACGCAGTATTTT	CASSLVDTQYF
NA	NA	TRBV30	TRBJ2-7	TGTGCCTGGAGTAGTGGCCTAGTGATCGACGAGCAGTACTTC	CAWSSGLVIDEQYF
NA	NA	TRBV6-1	TRBJ2-1	TGTGCCAGCGAAAATGGGGCGGTGGGTGAGCAGTTCTTC	CASENGAVGEQFF
NA	NA	TRBV30	TRBJ1-5	TGTGCCTGGAGTGTTAGGACTTATAGCAATCAGCCCCAGCATTTT	CAWSVRTYSNQPQHF
NA	NA	TRBV7-8	TRBJ2-3	TGTGCCAGCAGCTTCAGAGGAGATACGCAGTATTTT	CASSFRGDTQYF
NA	NA	TRBV2	TRBJ2-3	TGTGCCAGTTTGAAGACCGGGACCCCTATAACTTTT	CASLKTGTPITF
NA	NA	TRBV4-1	TRBJ1-6	TGCGCCAGCAGCCAAGATGAGCATAAGAATTCACCCCTCCACTTT	CASSQDEHKNSPLHF
NA	NA	TRBV28	TRBJ2-5	TGTGCCAGCAGTCGACAACTACAAGAGACCCAGTACTTC	CASSRQLQETQYF
TRBD1	once	TRBV27	TRBJ1-2	TGTGCCAGCAGTTCACAGGGGGCGAAGAATTACTATGGCTACACCTTC	CASSSQGAKNYYGYTF